The 28 T cell receptor beta chains presented below share a single source sample, sequenced in a study of T cells in Graves' hyperthyroidism and ophthalmopathy. RNA transcripts provided the source from which TCR beta CDR3 regions were amplified. When the TCR CDR3 underwent first-round RT-PCR, the HTBI primer set was used. TCRdb reanalysed the multiplex PCR reads using MiXCR and keeps one entry per CDR3 protein. There are about 420,000 distinct CDR3 sequences in the sample; roughly 13% occur only once, and more than 4.5% lies in the top ten. Sequencing used blood. These receptors were obtained from a woman aged 18 to 35 with Graves' hyperthyroidism.

The chain couples TRBV10-2 to TRBJ2-3; perhaps D is TRBD1 or TRBD2 (5 bases each). Germline V lookup: CDR1 WSHSY, CDR2 SAAADI. CDR3 length: 14 amino acids. V lost 2 bases, J lost 5 bases, and 11 bases lay in between. The CDR3 coding sequence is TGCGCCAGCAGTGAGAACTCGGGGCAAGATACGCAGTATTTT. The encoded protein is CASSENSGQDTQYF.

This clonotype came up a few times. V usage is TRBV20-1 and J usage is TRBJ2-3, with a weak D call TRBD2 (6 bases). The germline V gene encodes CDR1 DFQATT and CDR2 SNEGSKA (reference sequence). There are 12 residues in the CDR3. The ends were cut back, 3 bases at V and 8 bases at J, with 12 bases in the middle. CDR3 sequence reads: CSAREGSGTQYF. The DNA for the CDR3 is TGCAGTGCTAGGGAGGGATCTGGTACGCAGTATTTT.

The gene calls are TRBV6-2 or TRBV6-3 and TRBJ2-5; perhaps TRBD2 as D (6 bases). The V end was cut by 6 bases, the J end by 2 bases, with 13 bases between. CDR1 is MNHEY and CDR2 is SVGEGT in the germline V gene. The length of the CDR3 is 14 residues. The CDR3 region has the DNA TGTGCCAGCAGGGAGGCGGGGAAACAAGAGACCCAGTACTTC. It yields the protein CASREAGKQETQYF.

This clonotype occurred a few times. The rearrangement links TRBV7-2 to TRBJ2-7, with TRBD2 matching over 11 bases. There are 18 residues in the CDR3. V shed 3 bases and J 4 bases; nucleotides not matched to a gene: 14. CDR1 and CDR2 from the germline V gene are SGHTA and FQGNSA. CDR3: CASSLGGLAETMTYEQYF. The CDR3 DNA sequence: TGTGCCAGCAGCTTGGGGGGACTAGCGGAGACAATGACATACGAGCAGTACTTC.

This rearrangement joins TRBV19 to TRBJ2-1; 11 nucleotides align to TRBD2. V lost 3 bases, J lost 9 bases, and 13 bases stayed unmatched. The CDR3 has 17 amino acids. Germline loops: CDR1 LNHDA, CDR2 SQIVND (reference sequence). The CDR3 DNA follows: TGTGCCAGTAGTATGGGGAGGGGTAGCGGGAGGGCCGCTGAGCAGTTCTTC. Translated, it gives CASSMGRGSGRAAEQFF.

This clonotype was found many times. DNA for the CDR3: TGTGCCAGCAGCTTAGTGATGGGAAGCACAGATACGCAGTATTTT. Its translation is CASSLVMGSTDTQYF. The chain recombines TRBV7-2 with TRBJ2-3, with D unclear. V lost 1 base to trimming and J lost 0 bases, with 8 bases between them. Germline V gene sequence: CDR1 SGHTA, CDR2 FQGNSA. There are 15 residues in the CDR3.

This clonotype appeared many times. V usage is TRBV15 and J usage is TRBJ1-1; D not resolved. CDR1 and CDR2 (germline): LNHNV, YYDKDF (reference sequence). This CDR3 has 17 amino acids. Trimming removed 5 bases from V and 3 bases from J, with 22 bases in between. This CDR3 is CATSAPRASTKDTEAFF. In DNA, the CDR3 is TGTGCCACCAGCGCCCCACGGGCCAGTACAAAGGACACTGAAGCTTTCTTT.

This clonotype appeared many times. The genes are TRBV27 and TRBJ1-5; 7 positions match TRBD1. Trimming at V came to 5 bases and at J to 6 bases, leaving 4 bases not matched to a gene. This CDR3 contains 13 residues. Germline loops: CDR1 MNHEY, CDR2 SMNVEV (reference sequence). DNA for the CDR3: TGTGCCAGCAGTATCAACAGGGGTCAGCCCCAGCATTTT. This codes for CASSINRGQPQHF.

This clonotype appeared many times. The chain uses TRBV20-1 and TRBJ2-7, with no clear D. This CDR3 has 14 residues. V lost 3 bases, J lost 0 bases, and 12 bases lay in between. CDR1 and CDR2 from the germline V gene are DFQATT and SNEGSKA (reference sequence). CDR3: CSARARQSSYEQYF. The CDR3 coding sequence is TGCAGTGCTAGGGCCAGGCAAAGCTCCTACGAGCAGTACTTC.

Points on this clonotype: A much more abundant neighbour one base away suggests this may be a read error. The CDR3 spells CASDTSGSTLEQYF. CDR3 coding DNA: TGTGCCAGCGACACTAGCGGGAGTACTCTCGAGCAGTACTTC. The rearrangement uses TRBV28 and TRBJ2-7; 11 bases are a match to TRBD2. The CDR3 length is 14 residues. Germline values: CDR1 MDHEN, CDR2 SYDVKM. Trimming cost V 8 bases and J 6 bases; bases outside gene matches: 9.

The sample holds many counts of this clonotype. This chain connects TRBV28 to TRBJ2-5, with D unresolved. The CDR3 extends over 16 amino acids. Germline V gives CDR1 MDHEN, CDR2 SYDVKM. The V gene lost 3 bases and the J gene lost 4 bases, with 18 bases spanning the gap. This chain's CDR3 is CASSFLDHDLGETQYF. In nucleotides, the CDR3 is TGTGCCAGCAGTTTCCTCGACCACGACCTTGGAGAGACCCAGTACTTC.

This clonotype was counted at least ten times. The chain carries TRBV27 and TRBJ2-2; D is undetermined. Between the trimmed V and J ends, which lost 3 bases and 5 bases, there was a span of 7 bases. Germline lookup yields CDR1 MNHEY and CDR2 SMNVEV (reference sequence). The CDR3 runs 13 residues. The CDR3 DNA reads as TGTGCCAGCAGTTTCCTGGTGACCGGGGAGCTGTTTTTT. Protein product: CASSFLVTGELFF.

This clonotype has a count of ten or more. This chain connects TRBV28 to TRBJ2-7; TRBD1 might be the D (5 bases). Trimming shortened V by 5 bases and J by 0 bases, and 14 bases separated the two germline ends. Germline lookup yields CDR1 MDHEN and CDR2 SYDVKM. This CDR3 contains 15 residues. CDR3 sequence (DNA): TGTGCCAGCAGTCAGACGGACATTCTCTCCTACGAGCAGTACTTC. Amino acids: CASSQTDILSYEQYF.

V gene TRBV12-3 or TRBV12-4 combines with J gene TRBJ2-3; 11 bases agree with TRBD2. V shed 5 bases, J shed 0 bases, and the junction held 10 bases outside the gene matches. This CDR3 spans 18 amino acids. The CDR3 coding sequence is TGTGCCAGCAGTCGAGGACTAGCGGGCGAAACTAGCACAGATACGCAGTATTTT. This encodes CASSRGLAGETSTDTQYF.

In the case of this clonotype: Likely a read error: the CDR3 ends without its conserved phenylalanine or tryptophan. V and J are TRBV6-1 and TRBJ1-3, with TRBD1 matching over 12 bases. V was clipped by 5 bases and J by 8 bases; unmatched bases: 7. The CDR3 loop spans 15 amino acids. Germline V gene sequence: CDR1 MNHNS, CDR2 SASEGT. CDR3 nucleotides: TGTGCCAGCAGTCGTGGGACAGGGGGCTCGTACACCATATATGTT. This gives the protein CASSRGTGGSYTIYV.

This clonotype was seen just once. This chain joins TRBV19 and TRBJ1-2; TRBD1 matches at 8 bases. This CDR3 region has 13 residues. Germline CDR1 is LNHDA and CDR2 is SQIVND (reference sequence). Losses at the gene ends were 7 bases for V and 8 bases for J; bases not matched to a gene: 9. The CDR3 nucleotides read TGTGCCAGTACCGAACAGGGGACAGGAGGCTACACCTTC. This codes for CASTEQGTGGYTF.

This clonotype was counted many times. The V call is TRBV20-1, the J call TRBJ2-1; 8 positions match TRBD2. CDR1 is DFQATT and CDR2 is SNEGSKA in the germline V gene (reference sequence). This CDR3 region has 13 residues. V was pared by 0 bases and J by 8 bases, with 3 bases of the junction left unmatched. CDR3 amino acids: CSAREGTRDEQFF. Here the CDR3 DNA reads TGCAGTGCTAGAGAAGGGACTAGAGATGAGCAGTTCTTC.

This clonotype came up a few times. The chain combines TRBV7-9 with TRBJ2-1; D gene ambiguous. The CDR3 has 11 amino acids. CDR1 and CDR2 (germline): SEHNR, FQNEAQ (reference sequence). Trimming stripped 7 bases from V and 7 bases from J, with 8 bases between. CDR3 DNA sequence: TGTGCCAGCACCATCGCAAATGAGCAGTTCTTC. Its protein is CASTIANEQFF. The variable domain in full, with the rest retrieved from reference TRBV7-9 and TRBJ2-1, is DTGVSQNPRHKITKRGQNVTFRCDPISEHNRLYWYRQTLGQGPEFLTYFQNEAQLEKSRLLSDRFSAERPKGSFSTLEIQRTEQGDSAMYLCASTIANEQFFGPGTRLTVL.

This clonotype was counted at least ten times. V usage is TRBV30 and J usage is TRBJ2-3; 10 nucleotides align to TRBD1. CDR1 is GTSNPN, CDR2 SVGIG, per germline (reference sequence). After removal of 4 bases from V and 4 bases from J, the junction contained 5 bases not matched to a gene. This CDR3 is built from 14 residues. The CDR3 spells CAWMGQGNPDTQYF. Written as DNA, the CDR3 is TGTGCCTGGATGGGACAGGGGAACCCAGATACGCAGTATTTT.

This clonotype showed up many times. This chain uses TRBV4-3 with TRBJ2-1; the match to TRBD2 covers 11 bases. V trimming: 3 bases; J trimming: 9 bases; junction bases outside the gene matches: 1. Per the germline V gene, CDR1 is LGHNA and CDR2 is YSLEER. CDR3 length: 13 residues. CDR3 DNA: TGCGCCAGCAGCCATGGACTAGCGGGTGAGCAGTTCTTC. Translated, it gives CASSHGLAGEQFF.

This clonotype has just a few counts. V and J are TRBV5-6 and TRBJ2-3; TRBD2 matches at 9 bases. CDR1 is SGHDT and CDR2 is YYEEEE in the germline V gene. The CDR3 is 15 residues long. The junction had 6 bases not matched to a gene; V was cut back by 4 bases and J by 3 bases. The CDR3 loop is CASSLGLARTDTQYF. The CDR3 DNA reads TGTGCCAGCAGCCTAGGACTAGCGAGGACAGATACGCAGTATTTT.

Remarks on this clonotype: The conserved phenylalanine or tryptophan is not found at the CDR3 terminus, so this likely reflects a read error. The genes are TRBV28 and TRBJ1-1; D not resolved. The germline gives CDR1 MDHEN, CDR2 SYDVKM. V shed 10 bases and J shed 0 bases, with 9 bases lying between them. CDR3 length: 12 residues. The CDR3 bases are TGTGCCACCTCCGACCTGAACACTGAAGCTTTCCTT. Its translation: CATSDLNTEAFL.

The sample holds many counts of this clonotype. The chain recombines TRBV28 with TRBJ2-7; TRBD2 aligns across 8 bases. Germline-derived CDR1 and CDR2 are MDHEN and SYDVKM. The V segment lost 7 bases and the J segment 9 bases; nucleotides outside the gene matches: 17. The CDR3 sequence is 15 residues long. The CDR3 sequence is CASKPSVGGGWAQYF. CDR3 nucleotides: TGTGCCAGCAAACCCTCGGTCGGCGGGGGGTGGGCGCAGTACTTC. The full variable domain, in which reference TRBV28 and TRBJ2-7 provide the parts outside the CDR3, is DVKVTQSSRYLVKRTGEKVFLECVQDMDHENMFWYRQDPGLGLRLIYFSYDVKMKEKGDIPEGYSVSREKKERFSLILESASTNQTSMYLCASKPSVGGGWAQYFGPGTRLTVT.

This clonotype was seen at least ten times. This chain links TRBV30 with TRBJ1-1; D perhaps matches TRBD1 (5 bases). Germline V gene lookup returns CDR1 GTSNPN and CDR2 SVGIG (reference sequence). This CDR3 is 14 amino acids long. Between the trimmed V and J ends, which lost 3 bases and 1 base, there was a span of 12 bases. CDR3 in amino acids: CAWSPGLRNTEAFF. The CDR3 DNA reads TGTGCCTGGAGCCCGGGACTCAGGAACACTGAAGCTTTCTTT. Looking up the rest from reference TRBV30 and TRBJ1-1 gives the full variable domain: SQTIHQWPATLVQPVGSPLSLECTVEGTSNPNLYWYRQAAGRGLQLLFYSVGIGQISSEVPQNLSASRPQDRQFILSSKKLLLSDSGFYLCAWSPGLRNTEAFFGQGTRLTVV.

This clonotype occurred many times. The V and J genes are TRBV20-1 and TRBJ1-5, with TRBD1 identical over 8 bases. Unmatched junction bases numbered 7, after V lost 5 bases and J lost 1 base. The CDR3 length is 15 residues. The germline gives CDR1 DFQATT, CDR2 SNEGSKA (reference sequence). CDR3: CSAGRTGLSNQPQHF. CDR3 coding DNA: TGCAGTGCTGGCCGGACAGGGTTAAGCAATCAGCCCCAGCATTTT.

This clonotype came up many times. The V gene is TRBV25-1, the J gene TRBJ1-1; D gene ambiguous. V lost 1 base and J lost 3, with 6 bases in between. The CDR3 covers 13 residues. The germline V gene encodes CDR1 MGHDK and CDR2 SYGVNS. The CDR3 loop is CASSESGDTEAFF. CDR3 coding DNA: TGTGCCAGCAGTGAATCGGGAGACACTGAAGCTTTCTTT.

Ten or more counts support this clonotype. V is TRBV10-1 and J is TRBJ2-3; D remains ambiguous. The V end lost 7 bases, the J end lost 1 base, and 6 bases lay between the germline ends. This CDR3 spans 12 amino acids. Germline CDR1 and CDR2: WNHNN and SYGVQD (reference sequence). Here the CDR3 DNA reads TGCGCCAGCATTCAGGGCACAGATACGCAGTATTTT. Protein product: CASIQGTDTQYF.

The chain joins TRBV6-6 to TRBJ2-2; 10 positions agree with TRBD1. CDR1 and CDR2 (germline): MNHNY, SVGAGI (reference sequence). With 0 bases clipped from V and 8 bases from J, the junction kept 6 bases outside the gene matches. The CDR3 has 16 residues. CDR3 sequence (DNA): TGTGCCAGCAGTTACTCGGACAGGGGGTTAAAAGGGGAGCTGTTTTTT. Its translation is CASSYSDRGLKGELFF.